These T cell receptor beta chains were read from a single sample in a study of identical twins. TCRdb ran MiXCR on the 5' RACE reads and lists one entry per CDR3 protein. The sample holds approximately 700,000 distinct CDR3 sequences; 15% to 20% are singletons and the top ten take around 14%. This same sample was also taken into another study, of T cells expressing NK-cell markers.

The material sequenced was PBMCs. These TCRs come from a woman under 30 in good health. Both conserved end residues are part of each CDR3. D genes are given only for firm matches. Not all rows give a size; the values are once, few, many and, for expanded clones, a class.

v_call	d_call	j_call	clone_size	cdr3_nt	cdr3_aa
TRBV29-1	-	TRBJ2-1	few	TGCAGCGTTGCAAGGGGTTATTCCTACAATGAGCAGTTCTTC	CSVARGYSYNEQFF
TRBV12-3/TRBV12-4	-	TRBJ2-7	many	TGTGCCAGCAGTTCTGGGATTTACGAGCAGTACTTC	CASSSGIYEQYF
TRBV7-2	-	TRBJ1-1	-	TGTGCCAGCAGCTTAAGAGGGGAAGACACTGAAGCTTTCTTT	CASSLRGEDTEAFF
TRBV20-1	-	TRBJ2-2	-	TGCAGTGCCCTGAATCGCAGAGTGGTCTCCGGGGAGCTGTTTTTT	CSALNRRVVSGELFF
TRBV5-1	-	TRBJ2-5	-	TGCGCCAGCAGCTTGCTCCAGATGCAAGAGACCCAGTACTTC	CASSLLQMQETQYF
TRBV5-1	TRBD1	TRBJ1-1	many	TGCGCCAGCAGCCCCCGGGACAGCACTGAAGCTTTCTTT	CASSPRDSTEAFF
TRBV5-1	-	TRBJ1-2	few	TGCGCCAGCAGCTTGGTTGTAGGGGCGGACTATGGCTACACCTTC	CASSLVVGADYGYTF
TRBV3-1	TRBD1	TRBJ2-7	few	TGTGCCAGCAGCCCCGCAGGGGACAGGGCCTTTTACGAGCAGTACTTC	CASSPAGDRAFYEQYF
TRBV20-1	-	TRBJ2-1	few	TGCAGTGCTAGACAGGTTCTTAATGAGCAGTTCTTC	CSARQVLNEQFF
TRBV18	-	TRBJ2-1	-	TGTGCCACCTCGACCGGGACCTCCTCCTACAATGAGCAGTTCTTC	CATSTGTSSYNEQFF
TRBV11-2	TRBD2	TRBJ2-2	once	TGTGCCAGCAGCTGGCCCGGGACTAGCGGGATGAACACCGGGGAGCTGTTTTTT	CASSWPGTSGMNTGELFF
TRBV5-1	TRBD1	TRBJ2-3	few	TGCGCCAGCAGCTTAGGCACAGGGGGTCCTCCCATCACAGATACGCAGTATTTT	CASSLGTGGPPITDTQYF
TRBV13	-	TRBJ2-3	-	TGTGCCAGCAGCTCCATTGGCGGGACAGATACGCAGTATTTT	CASSSIGGTDTQYF
TRBV6-1	-	TRBJ1-6	few	TGTGCCAGCAGTCGGGACGCTTCCAATTCACCCCTCCACTTT	CASSRDASNSPLHF
TRBV6-2/TRBV6-3	-	TRBJ2-1	-	TGTGCCAGCAGTTACAGGGAAGGGGAGCACTTCTTC	CASSYREGEHFF
TRBV5-5	TRBD2	TRBJ2-1	-	TGTGCCAGCGGCCCCGGGACTAGCTGGTTCGGGGCGTTCTTC	CASGPGTSWFGAFF
TRBV12-3/TRBV12-4	TRBD2	TRBJ2-7	-	TGTGCCAGTGGAGCGGGGACCTACGAGCAGTACTTC	CASGAGTYEQYF
TRBV12-3/TRBV12-4	TRBD1	TRBJ1-1	many	TGTGCCAGCAGTTTCCCGACAGGGTTGGGCAACACTGAAGCTTTCTTT	CASSFPTGLGNTEAFF
TRBV5-1	-	TRBJ1-2	-	TGCGCCAGCAGCTTGGGCCGGTCTCCCACCACTAACTATGGCTACACCTTC	CASSLGRSPTTNYGYTF
TRBV9	-	TRBJ2-4	-	TGTGCCAGCAGCGTAGCTGGGGGGCCCAAAAACATTCAGTACTTC	CASSVAGGPKNIQYF
TRBV5-1	TRBD2	TRBJ2-1	-	TGCGCCAGCAGGGACCCGAGCGGGGGCCGACGGATCTACAATGAGCAGTTCTTC	CASRDPSGGRRIYNEQFF
TRBV7-6	TRBD1	TRBJ2-3	few	TGTGCCAGCAGCTTAGGGACAGGGAACGCAGATACGCAGTATTTT	CASSLGTGNADTQYF
TRBV7-6	-	TRBJ2-7	few	TGTGCCAGCAGCTTAGGGGACTTCCCTATATACGAGCAGTACTTC	CASSLGDFPIYEQYF
TRBV4-2	-	TRBJ2-2	-	TGTGCCAGCAGCCAAGATTGGGCTAGCCCAAACACCGGGGAGCTGTTTTTT	CASSQDWASPNTGELFF
TRBV20-1	TRBD2	TRBJ2-7	-	TGCAGTGCTCCTGGGCCTAGCGGGTACGAGCAGTACTTC	CSAPGPSGYEQYF
TRBV12-3/TRBV12-4	-	TRBJ1-1	few	TGTGCCAGCAGGTTCGAGGGAATGAACACTGAAGCTTTCTTT	CASRFEGMNTEAFF
TRBV6-6	TRBD2	TRBJ2-7	many	TGTGCCAGCAGTCGGGGGGTTTACGAGCAGTACTTC	CASSRGVYEQYF
TRBV19	TRBD1	TRBJ1-5	-	TGTGCCACTCCCAGGGGGCAGCCCCAGCATTTT	CATPRGQPQHF
TRBV9	-	TRBJ1-1	-	TGTGCCAGCAGCGTAAAGGGTAACACTGAAGCTTTCTTT	CASSVKGNTEAFF
TRBV5-4	-	TRBJ1-6	few	TGTGCCAGCAGCCTTGGAACAGCAGGAAATAATTCACCCCTCCACTTT	CASSLGTAGNNSPLHF
TRBV12-3/TRBV12-4	-	TRBJ2-7	-	TGTGCCAGCAGCCCGACAGCCAGCTCCTACGAGCAGTACTTC	CASSPTASSYEQYF
TRBV29-1	-	TRBJ2-5	many	TGCAGCGTTGAAGTGGACAGACGGGAGACCCAGTACTTC	CSVEVDRRETQYF
TRBV12-3/TRBV12-4	TRBD2	TRBJ2-3	few	TGTGCCACTTCCTGGCGGGAGAAGTCAGATACGCAGTATTTT	CATSWREKSDTQYF
TRBV20-1	-	TRBJ2-7	many	TGCAGTGCTAGGAGCGACTCCTACGAGCAGTACTTC	CSARSDSYEQYF
TRBV5-1	TRBD2	TRBJ2-5	-	TGCGCCAGCAGCTCAGCCCCTAGCGGTTTGCGACAAGAGACCCAGTACTTC	CASSSAPSGLRQETQYF
TRBV5-1	TRBD1	TRBJ2-3	-	TGCGCCAGCAGCTCTGACAGGACAGGGGGCATAGATACGCAGTATTTT	CASSSDRTGGIDTQYF
TRBV9	TRBD2	TRBJ2-1	-	TGTGCCAGCAGCGTAGTGACTAGCTTCGATGAGCAGTTCTTC	CASSVVTSFDEQFF
TRBV15	TRBD2	TRBJ2-3	-	TGTGCCACCAGCAGGCTAGCGGGAACTAGCACAGATACGCAGTATTTT	CATSRLAGTSTDTQYF
TRBV6-1	TRBD2	TRBJ2-2	-	TGTGCCAGCAGCCCACTAGCGGGTATCACCGGGGAGCTGTTTTTT	CASSPLAGITGELFF
TRBV20-1	TRBD2	TRBJ2-5	-	TGCAGTGCTACTCTAGCGGGCCTCCAAGAGACCCAGTACTTC	CSATLAGLQETQYF
TRBV25-1	-	TRBJ2-7	few	TGTGCCAGCGGGATCACCTACGAGCAGTACTTC	CASGITYEQYF
TRBV20-1	-	TRBJ2-2	-	TGCAGTGCTAGAATGGGGAACACCGGGGAGCTGTTTTTT	CSARMGNTGELFF
TRBV12-3/TRBV12-4	-	TRBJ2-7	few	TGTGCCAGCAGTTTTGGTGACCCCTACGAGCAGTACTTC	CASSFGDPYEQYF
TRBV19	TRBD1	TRBJ2-6	-	TGTGCCAGTAGAGGGGGACAGCTCATCTCTGGGGCCAACGTCCTGACTTTC	CASRGGQLISGANVLTF
TRBV29-1	TRBD2	TRBJ2-2	-	TGCAGCGTTGAAGGGGGACTAGCGGGGGACACCGGGGAGCTGTTTTTT	CSVEGGLAGDTGELFF
TRBV7-9	-	TRBJ1-1	few	TGTGCCAGCAGCTTCAGTGGGCGCGTTCCTGAAGCTTTCTTT	CASSFSGRVPEAFF
TRBV12-3/TRBV12-4	TRBD2	TRBJ2-5	few	TGTGCCAGCAGTTTAAGTTCAGCGGGGGAAGAGACCCAGTACTTC	CASSLSSAGEETQYF
TRBV10-3	TRBD2	TRBJ2-2	-	TGTGCCATCAGAATCGGGGGGAGCACCGGGGAGCTGTTTTTT	CAIRIGGSTGELFF
TRBV9	-	TRBJ2-7	few	TGTGCCAGCCTAGTGGGTTTAGTCCGTAGCACCTACGAGCAGTACTTC	CASLVGLVRSTYEQYF